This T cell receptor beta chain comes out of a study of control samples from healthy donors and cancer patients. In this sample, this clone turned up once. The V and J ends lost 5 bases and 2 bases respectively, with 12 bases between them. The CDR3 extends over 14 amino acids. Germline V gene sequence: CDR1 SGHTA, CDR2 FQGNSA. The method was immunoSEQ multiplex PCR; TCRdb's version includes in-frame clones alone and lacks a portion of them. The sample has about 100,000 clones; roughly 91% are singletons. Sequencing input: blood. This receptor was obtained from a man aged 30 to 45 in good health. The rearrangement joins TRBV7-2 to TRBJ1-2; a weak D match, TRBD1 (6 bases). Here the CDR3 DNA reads TGTGCCAGCAGCCCCCAGGGGCGGAACTATGGCTACACCTTC. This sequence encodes CASSPQGRNYGYTF.